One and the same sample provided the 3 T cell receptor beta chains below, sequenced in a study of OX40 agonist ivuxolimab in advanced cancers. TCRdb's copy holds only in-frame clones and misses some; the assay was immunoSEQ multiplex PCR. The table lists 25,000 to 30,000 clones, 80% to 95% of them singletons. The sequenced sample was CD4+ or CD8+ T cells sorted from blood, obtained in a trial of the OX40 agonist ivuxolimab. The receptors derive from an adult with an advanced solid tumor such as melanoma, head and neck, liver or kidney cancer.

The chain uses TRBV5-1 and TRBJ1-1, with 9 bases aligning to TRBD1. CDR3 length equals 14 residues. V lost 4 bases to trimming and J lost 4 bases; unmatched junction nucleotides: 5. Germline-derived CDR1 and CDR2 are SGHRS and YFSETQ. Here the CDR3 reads CASSRRQGGTEAFF. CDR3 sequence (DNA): TGCGCCAGCAGCCGTCGACAGGGGGGCACTGAAGCTTTCTTT.

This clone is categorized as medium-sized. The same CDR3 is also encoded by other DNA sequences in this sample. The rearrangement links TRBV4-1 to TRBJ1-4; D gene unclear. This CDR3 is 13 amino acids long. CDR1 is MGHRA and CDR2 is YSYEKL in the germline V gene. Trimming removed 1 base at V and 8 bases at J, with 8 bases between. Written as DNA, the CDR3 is TGCGCCAGCAGCCAAGTCGTGGGGGAAAAACTGTTTTTT. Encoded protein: CASSQVVGEKLFF.

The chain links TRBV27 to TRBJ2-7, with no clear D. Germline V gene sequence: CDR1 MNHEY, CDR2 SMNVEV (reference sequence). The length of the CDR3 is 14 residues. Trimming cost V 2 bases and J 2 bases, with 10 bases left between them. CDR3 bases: TGTGCCAGCAGTTTAAGCCCCGTTACCTACGAGCAGTACTTC. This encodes CASSLSPVTYEQYF.